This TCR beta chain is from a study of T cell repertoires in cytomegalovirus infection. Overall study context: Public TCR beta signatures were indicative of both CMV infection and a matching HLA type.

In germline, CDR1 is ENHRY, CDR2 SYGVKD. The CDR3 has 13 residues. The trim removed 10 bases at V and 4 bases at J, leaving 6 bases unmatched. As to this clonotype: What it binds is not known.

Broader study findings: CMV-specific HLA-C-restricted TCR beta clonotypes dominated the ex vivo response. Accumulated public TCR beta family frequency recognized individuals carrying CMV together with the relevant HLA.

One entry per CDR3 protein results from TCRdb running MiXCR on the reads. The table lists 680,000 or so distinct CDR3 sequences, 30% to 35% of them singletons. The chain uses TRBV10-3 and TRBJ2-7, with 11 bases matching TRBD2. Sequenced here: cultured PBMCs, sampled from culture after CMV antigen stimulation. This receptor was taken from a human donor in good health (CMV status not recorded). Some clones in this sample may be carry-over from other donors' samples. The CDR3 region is CATKGLAAYEQYF. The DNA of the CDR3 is TGTGCCACCAAGGGACTAGCGGCGTACGAGCAGTACTTC.